Presented here are 23 T cell receptor beta chains from one specimen sequenced in a study of Ad26.COV2.S vaccination and SARS-CoV-2 variants. Described treatment: some 20 received Ad26.COV2.S at low or high dose, single or two shots; 5 received placebo; per-sample allocation not given. Sample collection was performed on day 63 after the first vaccine or placebo injection. Profiling relied on immunoSEQ multiplex PCR, and the TCRdb table lists in-frame clones only, not all of them. The sample has 440,000 or so clones; 89% are singletons. This material consisted of peripheral blood, taken in a trial of Ad26.COV2.S vaccine versus placebo. The receptors stem from a person between 18 and 59 years old who received the Ad26.COV2.S COVID-19 vaccine or a placebo.

This chain links TRBV5-5 with TRBJ2-7; possible D gene TRBD2, 5 bases. V gave up 4 bases and J gave up 3 bases, with 20 bases separating them. Germline lookup yields CDR1 SGHKS and CDR2 YYEKEE (reference sequence). This CDR3 contains 16 residues. CDR3 coding DNA: TGTGCCAGCAGCCCTGGACGGGATTCGGTTTTCTACGAGCAGTACTTC. Its protein product is CASSPGRDSVFYEQYF.

The J gene is TRBJ1-4, the V gene TRBV7-2; D gene ambiguous. The germline V gene encodes CDR1 SGHTA and CDR2 FQGNSA. The germline V and J ends were trimmed by 5 bases and 8 bases, with 12 bases remaining between them. CDR3 length equals 13 residues. Here the CDR3 DNA reads TGTGCCAGCAGCCTATCTACTTGGGAAAAACTGTTTTTT. It codes for CASSLSTWEKLFF.

V usage is TRBV6-5 and J usage is TRBJ2-7; no clear D gene. The V gene's germline CDR1 is MNHEY and CDR2 SVGAGI. V shed 0 bases and J shed 0 bases, with 9 bases lying between them. This CDR3 contains 15 residues. The CDR3 loop reads CASSYSWRSSYEQYF. CDR3 nucleotide sequence: TGTGCCAGCAGTTACTCTTGGCGGAGCTCCTACGAGCAGTACTTC.

The chain combines TRBV5-8 with TRBJ1-5, with D unclear. Germline V gene sequence: CDR1 SGHTS, CDR2 YDEGEE. The CDR3 sequence is 13 residues long. V gave up 3 bases and J gave up 6 bases, with 10 bases separating them. The CDR3 loop reads CASSSGEGQPQHF. The CDR3 DNA reads as TGTGCCAGCAGCTCGGGAGAGGGTCAGCCCCAGCATTTT.

The chain employs TRBV5-1 and TRBJ2-1; TRBD1 might be the D (6 bases). The CDR3 totals 15 residues. With 0 bases removed from V and 1 base from J, the gap between germline ends came to 8 bases. CDR1 and CDR2 (germline): SGHRS, YFSETQ. The CDR3 loop is CASSLGDISYNEQFF. CDR3 coding DNA: TGCGCCAGCAGCTTGGGGGACATATCCTACAATGAGCAGTTCTTC.

The genes are TRBV6-1 and TRBJ2-7; 7 bases line up with TRBD2. Trimming cost V 2 bases and J 6 bases; bases outside gene matches: 10. The CDR3 is 15 amino acids. CDR1 and CDR2 (germline): MNHNS, SASEGT. Here the CDR3 reads CASSESAAGAGEQYF. CDR3 DNA sequence: TGTGCCAGCAGTGAATCCGCGGCGGGAGCGGGCGAGCAGTACTTC.

The V gene is TRBV5-6, the J gene TRBJ2-3, with 9 bases that match TRBD2. V trimming: 7 bases; J trimming: 3 bases; junction bases outside the gene matches: 6. The CDR3 length is 14 residues. Germline V gene lookup returns CDR1 SGHDT and CDR2 YYEEEE. The CDR3 protein is CASGNSGGTDTQYF. The CDR3 DNA reads TGTGCCAGCGGCAATAGCGGGGGTACAGATACGCAGTATTTT. The variable domain in full, completed from reference TRBV5-6 and TRBJ2-3, reads DAGVTQSPTHLIKTRGQQVTLRCSPKSGHDTVSWYQQALGQGPQFIFQYYEEEERQRGNFPDRFSGHQFPNYSSELNVNALLLGDSALYLCASGNSGGTDTQYFGPGTRLTVL.

This chain connects TRBV15 to TRBJ2-1; 12 nucleotides line up with TRBD1. The CDR3 is made up of 14 amino acids. Trimming cost V 0 bases and J 16 bases; bases outside gene matches: 7. Looked up from germline, CDR1 is LNHNV and CDR2 is YYDKDF (reference sequence). CDR3 amino acids: CATSRDRGQGAHFF. The DNA for the CDR3 is TGTGCCACCAGCAGAGATCGGGGACAGGGGGCACACTTCTTC. The entire variable domain, with the rest obtained from reference TRBV15 and TRBJ2-1, is as follows: DAMVIQNPRYQVTQFGKPVTLSCSQTLNHNVMYWYQQKSSQAPKLLFHYYDKDFNNEADTPDNFQSRRPNTSFCFLDIRSPGLGDTAMYLCATSRDRGQGAHFFGPGTRLTVL.

The rearrangement links TRBV7-6 to TRBJ2-7, with D possibly TRBD2 on 6 matching bases. The ends were cut back, 5 bases at V and 0 bases at J, with 17 bases in the middle. CDR3 size: 16 residues. CDR1 SGHVS and CDR2 FNYEAQ come from the germline V gene. Here the CDR3 reads CASSGGRDSSSYEQYF. The CDR3 bases are TGTGCCAGCAGCGGAGGACGGGACTCGAGCTCCTACGAGCAGTACTTC.

The chain links TRBV21-1 to TRBJ1-5; the table gives TRBD1 as D, unverified against the DNA. TRBV21-1 is flagged as a pseudogene. This CDR3 comprises 16 residues. The CDR3 nucleotides are TGTGCCAGCAGCAAAGGGGTCCGAGGGGGCAGTCAGCCCCAGCATTTT. This codes for CASSKGVRGGSQPQHF.

The V and J genes are TRBV5-1 and TRBJ1-1; D unresolved. Germline V gene lookup returns CDR1 SGHRS and CDR2 YFSETQ. Trimming left V 4 bases short and J 7 bases short, with 11 bases between. The CDR3 contains 12 residues. The CDR3: CASSLPSHEAFF. The CDR3, as DNA: TGCGCCAGCAGCCTGCCGTCCCATGAAGCTTTCTTT. The whole variable domain, remainder taken from reference TRBV5-1 and TRBJ1-1, is KAGVTQTPRYLIKTRGQQVTLSCSPISGHRSVSWYQQTPGQGLQFLFEYFSETQRNKGNFPGRFSGRQFSNSRSEMNVSTLELGDSALYLCASSLPSHEAFFGQGTRLTVV.

This clone was recorded only once. The rearrangement joins TRBV7-9 to TRBJ2-5; either TRBD1 or TRBD2 may supply D (5 bases each). CDR1 SEHNR and CDR2 FQNEAQ come from the germline V gene (reference sequence). The CDR3 runs 18 residues. V was shortened by 7 bases and J by 3 bases, with 27 bases between the two germline ends. CDR3: CASIRGESGIVAEETQYF. Written as DNA, the CDR3 is TGTGCCAGCATAAGAGGGGAATCCGGGATCGTTGCGGAAGAGACCCAGTACTTC.

This clone was found a few times. The CDR3 bases are TGTGCCAGCAGAGCCAGACTAGCGGGATCCTACGAGCAGTACTTC. Protein sequence: CASRARLAGSYEQYF. V usage is TRBV6-5 and J usage is TRBJ2-7, with TRBD2 identical over 11 bases. V lost 6 bases to trimming and J lost 1 base; unmatched junction nucleotides: 5. The CDR3 totals 15 residues. Per germline, CDR1 MNHEY and CDR2 SVGAGI.

This clone has just a few counts. The V gene is TRBV24-1, the J gene TRBJ1-2; the D is unclear. Looked up from germline, CDR1 is KGHDR and CDR2 is SFDVKD. V shed 0 bases and J shed 3 bases, with 4 bases lying between them. The CDR3 consists of 13 residues. Written as DNA, the CDR3 is TGTGCCACCAGTGATTTGACAGACTATGGCTACACCTTC. Amino acids: CATSDLTDYGYTF.

The V call is TRBV6-5, the J call TRBJ1-1; TRBD1 aligns across 7 bases. With 2 bases clipped from V and 6 bases from J, the junction kept 6 bases outside the gene matches. The CDR3 runs to 14 residues. Germline CDR1 MNHEY, CDR2 SVGAGI. The CDR3 sequence: CASSYQGQKAEAFF. The CDR3 coding sequence is TGTGCCAGCAGTTACCAGGGACAGAAGGCTGAAGCTTTCTTT.

The chain has TRBV9 and TRBJ2-2; D is perhaps TRBD1 (5 bases). This CDR3 has 17 amino acids. Germline V lookup: CDR1 SGDLS, CDR2 YYNGEE. The V and J ends lost 3 bases and 4 bases respectively, with 19 bases between them. The DNA for the CDR3 is TGTGCCAGCAGCGAAACCACCCATGCAGGGCCCACCGGGGAGCTGTTTTTT. Translated, it gives CASSETTHAGPTGELFF.

In its sample, this clone was seen once. The V call is TRBV25-1, the J call TRBJ2-1; 8 nucleotides align to TRBD2. Germline CDR1 and CDR2: MGHDK and SYGVNS. This CDR3 has 15 amino acids. With 4 bases clipped from V and 2 bases from J, the junction kept 4 bases outside the gene matches. CDR3 region: CASSAHGGAYNEQFF. DNA of the CDR3: TGTGCCAGCAGTGCCCACGGGGGGGCCTACAATGAGCAGTTCTTC.

The chain uses TRBV7-9 and TRBJ2-4; TRBD2 aligns across 8 bases. CDR3 size: 14 residues. Germline V lookup: CDR1 SEHNR, CDR2 FQNEAQ (reference sequence). V gave up 7 bases and J gave up 2 bases; unmatched junction bases: 4. CDR3 in amino acids: CASTPGGPKNIQYF. The CDR3 DNA sequence: TGTGCCAGCACCCCGGGGGGGCCCAAAAACATTCAGTACTTC.

This chain links TRBV7-2 with TRBJ1-2; 9 bases agree with TRBD1. The CDR3 consists of 14 residues. V shed 5 bases and J 8 bases; nucleotides not matched to a gene: 9. Germline V gene data show CDR1 as SGHTA and CDR2 as FQGNSA. CDR3 region: CASSTGQGPYGYTF. The CDR3, as DNA: TGTGCCAGCAGCACCGGACAGGGGCCCTACGGCTACACCTTC.

The chain has TRBV9 and TRBJ1-6, with a possible D match to TRBD1 (5 bases). With 0 bases removed from V and 5 bases from J, the gap between germline ends came to 12 bases. Germline V CDR1 and CDR2: SGDLS, YYNGEE. The length of the CDR3 is 16 residues. The CDR3 DNA reads TGTGCCAGCAGCGTAGCAGGGACGGTGAATAATTCACCCCTCCACTTT. Protein product: CASSVAGTVNNSPLHF.

The chain carries TRBV21-1 and TRBJ2-5; the table's D call, TRBD2, has no DNA check behind it. TRBV21-1 is tagged as a pseudogene. The CDR3 runs to 16 residues. The CDR3 protein is CASIKTDGGVRETQYF. CDR3 bases: TGTGCCAGCATAAAAACAGACGGAGGGGTACGAGAGACCCAGTACTTC.

V and J are TRBV9 and TRBJ2-2; D might be TRBD1 or TRBD2, each matching 6 bases. Per the germline V gene, CDR1 is SGDLS and CDR2 is YYNGEE. The CDR3 has 14 residues. Trimming stripped 6 bases from V and 5 bases from J, with 14 bases between. Here the CDR3 DNA reads TGTGCCAGCACCAGGGGCGGGATTACCGGGGAGCTGTTTTTT. It codes for CASTRGGITGELFF.

The chain joins TRBV19 to TRBJ1-1; unclear D gene. There are 14 residues in the CDR3. Germline V gene data show CDR1 as LNHDA and CDR2 as SQIVND (reference sequence). The ends were cut back, 3 bases at V and 5 bases at J, with 13 bases in the middle. The CDR3 DNA follows: TGTGCCAGTAGTATTCAGCCGGCGGGTACTGAAGCTTTCTTT. It codes for CASSIQPAGTEAFF.